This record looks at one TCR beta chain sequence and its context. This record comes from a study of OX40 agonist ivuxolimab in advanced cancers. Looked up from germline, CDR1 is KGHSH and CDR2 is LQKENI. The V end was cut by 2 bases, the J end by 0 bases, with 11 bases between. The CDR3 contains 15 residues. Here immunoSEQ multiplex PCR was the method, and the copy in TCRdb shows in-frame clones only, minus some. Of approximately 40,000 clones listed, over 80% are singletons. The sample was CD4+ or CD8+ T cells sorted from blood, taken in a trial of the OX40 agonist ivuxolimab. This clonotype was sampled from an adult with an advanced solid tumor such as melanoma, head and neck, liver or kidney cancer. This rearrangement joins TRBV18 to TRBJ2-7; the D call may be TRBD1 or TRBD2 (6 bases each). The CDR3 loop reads CASSPKGGGSYEQYF. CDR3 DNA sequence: TGTGCCAGCTCACCAAAAGGGGGAGGCTCCTACGAGCAGTACTTC. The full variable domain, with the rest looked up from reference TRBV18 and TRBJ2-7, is NAGVMQNPRHLVRRRGQEARLRCSPMKGHSHVYWYRQLPEEGLKFMVYLQKENIIDESGMPKERFSAEFPKEGPSILRIQQVVRGDSAAYFCASSPKGGGSYEQYFGPGTRLTVT.